This T cell receptor (beta chain) was found in a study of a mutant IDH1 vaccine in newly diagnosed glioma. Turning to the study itself: The study started vaccination 4-6 weeks after radiotherapy alone, or with temozolomide cycles. Most patients had received both radiotherapy and temozolomide, the prior options being radiotherapy, temozolomide, or both.

The time point: week 23, last vaccination. One vaccine dose held 300 ug of mutant IDH1 20-mer peptide and came with topical imiquimod. Sequencing was performed with immunoSEQ multiplex PCR; in TCRdb, only in-frame clones are kept and a portion is missing. Here the sample spans approximately 37,000 clones, about 76% being singletons. V lost 8 bases, J lost 4 bases, and 14 bases lay in between. CDR3 length: 13 residues. Per the germline V gene, CDR1 is MGHDK and CDR2 is SYGVNS. Of note for this clone: Its antigen is undetermined.

Study-level points and caveats: There seemed to be no relation between pseudoprogression and changes in top peripheral T cell clonotypes.

V gene TRBV25-1 combines with J gene TRBJ1-1; the D gene is possibly TRBD1 (6 bases). This receptor was obtained from a man in his fifties or sixties with glioma. The specimen was PBMCs, collected from a glioma patient whose treatment included an IDH1 peptide vaccine. CDR3 sequence: CASSGGGGTEAFF. The CDR3 bases are TGTGCCAGCTCTGGGGGAGGGGGCACTGAAGCTTTCTTT.